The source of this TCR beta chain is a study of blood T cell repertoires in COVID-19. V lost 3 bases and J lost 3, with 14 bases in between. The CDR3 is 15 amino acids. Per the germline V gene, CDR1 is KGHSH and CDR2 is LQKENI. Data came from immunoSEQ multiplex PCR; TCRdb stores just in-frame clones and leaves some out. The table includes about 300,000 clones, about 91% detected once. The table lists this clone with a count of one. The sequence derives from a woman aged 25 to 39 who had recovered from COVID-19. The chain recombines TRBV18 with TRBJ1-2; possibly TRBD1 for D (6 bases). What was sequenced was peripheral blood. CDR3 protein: CASSPGNRVDYGYTF. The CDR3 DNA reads TGTGCCAGCTCACCCGGAAACAGGGTCGACTATGGCTACACCTTC.